This record looks at one TCR beta chain sequence and its context. CDR1 and CDR2 from the germline V gene are SGHTA and FQGNSA. This CDR3 contains 17 residues. The V end was cut by 3 bases, the J end by 7 bases, with 22 bases between. The data originate from a study of technical replicates of blood from a few donors. Using immunoSEQ multiplex PCR, the repertoire was profiled, and TCRdb retains in-frame clones only, with some absent. The sample holds roughly 66,000 clones; about 86% are singletons and the top ten take 4.5% to 6%. The chain uses TRBV7-2 and TRBJ2-1, with D possibly matching TRBD2 (7 bases). The sequence came from a human donor in good health. Some clones in this sample may be carry-over from other donors' samples. Sequenced: PBMCs. CDR3 nucleotides: TGTGCCAGCAGCTTGGCAGATCCCGGGGGGCCTTGGAATGAGCAGTTCTTC. Encoded protein: CASSLADPGGPWNEQFF.